Listed here is a single T cell receptor beta chain. Its target is unknown. Sequenced by immunoSEQ multiplex PCR; TCRdb stores in-frame clones only, minus some. The repertoire holds 80,000 or so clones, over 90% seen once, with around 5.3% in the top ten. V dropped 4 bases and J dropped 4; count of bases not matched to a gene: 3. Germline V gene lookup returns CDR1 MNHEY and CDR2 SVGAGI. The CDR3 is 15 residues long. This sample was included in a study of T cell responses to AZD1222 COVID-19 vaccine. Study outcomes and limitations: Just a handful of AZD1222 recipients tested seropositive at baseline. Reportedly, nearly half of unique spike TCRs recognized epitopes outside B.1.351/B.1.1.7 mutations. CD4 TCRs covered the whole spike, strongest at regions 160-218 and 743-854. Mostly white British, mostly female donors; authors suggested clonal diversity may be underestimated.

Sequences were derived from peripheral blood, sampled on day 0 of AZD1222 vaccination. The V and J genes are TRBV6-5 and TRBJ2-3; 12 nucleotides agree with TRBD2. This TCR derives from an adult in good health. The CDR3 nucleotides read TGTGCCAGCAGTTTACTAGCGGGGGGCCCAGATACGCAGTATTTT. It encodes CASSLLAGGPDTQYF.